What follows is one T cell receptor beta chain and its context. Its antigen is undetermined. As to time point: week 35, safety follow-up. In every dose of vaccine, 300 ug of mutant IDH1 20-mer peptide was given alongside topical imiquimod. This CDR3 contains 14 residues. CDR1 and CDR2 from the germline V gene are SGHTA and FQGTGA. V was pared by 5 bases and J by 7 bases, with 8 bases of the junction left unmatched. The entry originates in a study of a mutant IDH1 vaccine in newly diagnosed glioma. About the study: Mean patient age was about 40 years; approximately 62% were male and approximately 40% female. Earlier treatment was radiotherapy, temozolomide, or both, with most getting both. Visit V12 was scheduled at week 35 and visit V13 at week 47.

Measured with immunoSEQ multiplex PCR; TCRdb has only the in-frame clones, and not every one. The data contain around 50,000 clones, around 84% of them seen just once; the ten biggest clones take up approximately 4%. The chain is built from TRBV7-3 and TRBJ2-1; 7 bases match TRBD2. Here the sequenced sample was PBMCs, taken from a glioma patient whose treatment included an IDH1 peptide vaccine. The origin of this receptor is a woman between 18 and 29 years old with glioma. The DNA of the CDR3 is TGTGCCAGCAGCAATGGTGGGGACTATAATGAGCAGTTCTTC. Translation: CASSNGGDYNEQFF.